Described below is a single T cell receptor beta chain sequence and its context. The record originates from a study of shared clonotypes between healthy human individuals. Data came from immunoSEQ multiplex PCR; TCRdb stores just in-frame clones and leaves some out. The profile shows around 500,000 clones, 65% to 80% of them singletons. The material sequenced was PBMCs. The clonotype was recovered from a woman aged 40 to 50 in good health. Some clones in this sample may be carry-over from other donors' samples.

The CDR3, as DNA: TGTGCCACCAGCAGAGGAGGGACTAGCGACGAGCAGTACTTC. It codes for CATSRGGTSDEQYF. The rearrangement joins TRBV15 to TRBJ2-7, with 10 bases identical to TRBD2. Germline V gene sequence: CDR1 LNHNV, CDR2 YYDKDF (reference sequence). The CDR3 runs 14 residues. V was pared by 1 base and J by 5 bases, with 2 bases of the junction left unmatched.